This TCR beta chain is drawn from a study of blood T cells in healthy people across ages. The authors ran a second PCR of about 7 to 11 cycles using a sample-barcoded 5' primer and a J-beta primer mix. TCRdb reprocessed the 5' RACE reads with MiXCR, giving one entry per CDR3 protein. The profile shows over 500,000 distinct CDR3 sequences, about 29% of them singletons. The CDR3 consists of 15 residues. V was clipped by 4 bases and J by 1 base; unmatched bases: 5. The germline gives CDR1 SGHDN, CDR2 FVKESK. These same data were also listed under a study on T cells of mothers and their children.

V is TRBV14 and J is TRBJ2-7, with 9 bases identical to TRBD2. The source of this sequence is a boy between 2 and 10 years old in good health. Sequenced sample: blood. CDR3 residues: CASSRSSGVSYEQYF. CDR3 DNA: TGTGCCAGCAGCCGATCTAGCGGGGTTTCCTACGAGCAGTACTTC.